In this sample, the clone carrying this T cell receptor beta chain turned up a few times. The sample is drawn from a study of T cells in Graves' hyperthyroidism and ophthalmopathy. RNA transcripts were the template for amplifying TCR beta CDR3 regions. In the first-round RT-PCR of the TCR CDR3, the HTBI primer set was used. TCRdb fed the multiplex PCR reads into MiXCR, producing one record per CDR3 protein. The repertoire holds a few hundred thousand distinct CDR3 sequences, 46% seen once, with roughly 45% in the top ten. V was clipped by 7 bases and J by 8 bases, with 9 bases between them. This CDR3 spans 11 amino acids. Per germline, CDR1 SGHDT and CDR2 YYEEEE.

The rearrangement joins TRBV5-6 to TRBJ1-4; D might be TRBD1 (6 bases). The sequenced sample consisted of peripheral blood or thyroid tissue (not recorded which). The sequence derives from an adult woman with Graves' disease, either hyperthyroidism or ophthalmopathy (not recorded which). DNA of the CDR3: TGTGCCAGCGCCAGGGGAGAAAAACTGTTTTTT. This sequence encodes CASARGEKLFF.